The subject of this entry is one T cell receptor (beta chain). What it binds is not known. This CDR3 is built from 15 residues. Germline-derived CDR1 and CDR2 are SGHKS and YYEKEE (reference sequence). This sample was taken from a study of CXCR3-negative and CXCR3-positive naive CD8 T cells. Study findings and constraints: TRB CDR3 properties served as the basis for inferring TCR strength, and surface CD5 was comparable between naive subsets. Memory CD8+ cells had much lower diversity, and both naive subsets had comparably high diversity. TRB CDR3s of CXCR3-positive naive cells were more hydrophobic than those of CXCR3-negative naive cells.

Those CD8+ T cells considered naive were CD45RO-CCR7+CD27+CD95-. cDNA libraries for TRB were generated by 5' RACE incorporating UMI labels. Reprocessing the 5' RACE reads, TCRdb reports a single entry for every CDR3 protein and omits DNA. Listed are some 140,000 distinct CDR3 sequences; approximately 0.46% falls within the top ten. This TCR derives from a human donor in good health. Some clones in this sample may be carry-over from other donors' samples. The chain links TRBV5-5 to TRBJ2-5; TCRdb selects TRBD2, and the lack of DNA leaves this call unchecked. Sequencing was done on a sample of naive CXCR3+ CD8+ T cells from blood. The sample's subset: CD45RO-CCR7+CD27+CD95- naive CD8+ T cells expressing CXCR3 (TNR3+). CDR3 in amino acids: CASSFPGLGDETQYF.